Listed below are T cell receptor beta chains from one sample, sequenced in a study of naive and memory T cell subsets. MiXCR, applied by TCRdb to the UMI-ligation and nested PCR reads, yields one record per CDR3 protein. Of about 90,000 distinct CDR3 sequences in the sample, 5.5% to 8.5% were seen once. The sample taken for sequencing was central memory CD4+ T cells from blood. The receptors here all came from a human donor in good health. Both conserved end residues are part of each CDR3. D genes are given only for firm matches. Size is stated for part of the rows, as once, few or many counts, or as a class when the clone is expanded.

>TRBV4-3|TRBJ2-1|few|TRBD2
TGCGCCAGCAGCCAAGCGGTTGGGGCGGGGGGCTCCTACAATGAGCAGTTCTTC
CASSQAVGAGGSYNEQFF
>TRBV7-2|TRBJ2-6|many|-
TGTGCCAGCAGCTCGAAAGGGATGGGCTCTGGGGCCAACGTCCTGACTTTC
CASSSKGMGSGANVLTF
>TRBV30|TRBJ1-6|many|-
TGTGCCTGGAGTGTATTGGCTGGGAATTCACCCCTCCACTTT
CAWSVLAGNSPLHF
>TRBV6-2/TRBV6-3|TRBJ2-3|few|-
TGTGCCAGCAGTCCCCCGCGGGGCGCAGATACGCAGTATTTT
CASSPPRGADTQYF
>TRBV7-9|TRBJ1-1|many|-
TGTGCCAGCAGCTTAGCAGCCGGGGACAACACTGAAGCTTTCTTT
CASSLAAGDNTEAFF
>TRBV6-2/TRBV6-3|TRBJ1-4|many|-
TGTGCCAGCGCGGGTCAAGGGTTTGGAAAACTGTTTTTT
CASAGQGFGKLFF
>TRBV20-1|TRBJ2-1|few|TRBD2
TGCAGTGCTCACCACTTAGCGGGATCATCCTACAATGAGCAGTTCTTC
CSAHHLAGSSYNEQFF
>TRBV6-4|TRBJ2-3|many|-
TGTGCCAGCAGTGACCTGGGGGCCCAGACAGATACGCAGTATTTT
CASSDLGAQTDTQYF
>TRBV2|TRBJ1-5|-|-
TGTGCCAGCGGGAGGGCTGGAAATCAGCCCCAGCATTTT
CASGRAGNQPQHF
>TRBV30|TRBJ2-7|few|-
TGTGCCTGGGGGAACTACGAGCAGTACTTC
CAWGNYEQYF
>TRBV24-1|TRBJ2-2|-|TRBD1
TGTGCCACCAGTGTCACGGGACAGGGCATCACCGGGGAGCTGTTTTTT
CATSVTGQGITGELFF
>TRBV15|TRBJ2-7|many|-
TGTGCCACCAGCAGAGACACCCACTACGGGCAGTACTTC
CATSRDTHYGQYF
>TRBV7-9|TRBJ2-5|many|-
TGTGCCAGCAGCTCGAACTTCGGAGGGGGAGAGACCCAGTACTTC
CASSSNFGGGETQYF
>TRBV25-1|TRBJ2-5|-|-
TGTGCCAGCAGTGAAGCTCAGGGTCCAAGGGAGACCCAGTACTTC
CASSEAQGPRETQYF
>TRBV28|TRBJ1-5|many|-
TGTGCCAGCAGGGGGGGACGGACGTTGATTGGCAATCAGCCCCAGCATTTT
CASRGGRTLIGNQPQHF
>TRBV18|TRBJ1-6|few|TRBD1
TGTGCCAGCTCACCACGAACAGGGGGCTCCGGGGATTCACCCCTCCACTTT
CASSPRTGGSGDSPLHF
>TRBV28|TRBJ1-1|many|TRBD1
TGTGCCAGCAGTCGACAGGGCTTGAGGACTGAAGCTTTCTTT
CASSRQGLRTEAFF
>TRBV3-1|TRBJ1-3|many|-
TGTGCCAGCAGCCAAGATCCTCGGGGCCAGTGGGGGAGAACTGGAAACACCATATATTTT
CASSQDPRGQWGRTGNTIYF
>TRBV12-3/TRBV12-4|TRBJ2-5|many|TRBD1
TGTGCCAGCAGTATGGGACAGGTGACCCAGTACTTC
CASSMGQVTQYF
>TRBV18|TRBJ1-2|-|TRBD1
TGTGCCAGCTCAACGGGACAGGGCAACTATGGCTACACCTTC
CASSTGQGNYGYTF
>TRBV7-7|TRBJ2-2|few|-
TGTGCCAGCAGCTTATATGAGGGAGCCGGGGAGCTGTTTTTT
CASSLYEGAGELFF
>TRBV7-3|TRBJ2-7|-|TRBD2
TGTGCCAGCAGCTTAGAGGGAGCGGGAGTGAGGGAGCAGTACTTC
CASSLEGAGVREQYF
>TRBV7-3|TRBJ2-3|many|TRBD2
TGTGCCAGCTCGATAGCGGGGGCGTCGGATACGCAGTATTTT
CASSIAGASDTQYF
>TRBV5-1|TRBJ1-1|many|TRBD1
TGCGCCAGCAGCCGACGACAGGGGGCACTGAACACTGAAGCTTTCTTT
CASSRRQGALNTEAFF
>TRBV12-3/TRBV12-4|TRBJ2-1|many|TRBD2
TGTGCCAGCAGTTTAGTGCGCGGGAGGGAGCAGTTCTTC
CASSLVRGREQFF
>TRBV3-1|TRBJ2-5|many|-
TGTGCCAGCAGCCTTCCAGGGATAGGAGAAGAGACCCAGTACTTC
CASSLPGIGEETQYF
>TRBV5-1|TRBJ2-7|-|-
TGCGCCAGCAGCTTGGAGGGGCAGGGACGCAACGAGCAGTACTTC
CASSLEGQGRNEQYF
>TRBV28|TRBJ2-3|-|TRBD1
TGTGCCAGCAGTATTCAGGGACAGGGGTCAGATACGCAGTATTTT
CASSIQGQGSDTQYF
>TRBV7-8|TRBJ2-1|few|-
TGTGCCAGCAGCTTAGCGATACGGGGGAATGAGCAGTTCTTC
CASSLAIRGNEQFF
>TRBV16|TRBJ2-2|few|-
TGTGCCAGCAGCCCTAACAAAAACACCGGGGAGCTGTTTTTT
CASSPNKNTGELFF
>TRBV5-1|TRBJ1-6|many|-
TGCGCCAGCAGCCCGAGGACAGATTCACCCCTCCACTTT
CASSPRTDSPLHF
>TRBV3-1|TRBJ1-4|many|TRBD1
TGTGCCAGCAGCTACGGACAGGGGAGGAGAACTAATGAAAAACTGTTTTTT
CASSYGQGRRTNEKLFF
>TRBV20-1|TRBJ1-1|few|-
TGCAGTGCTAGTGGAGGGGCTGGAACTGAAGCTTTCTTT
CSASGGAGTEAFF